This TCR beta chain was recorded in a study of T cells in Graves' hyperthyroidism and ophthalmopathy. RNA transcripts were the template for amplifying TCR beta CDR3 regions. With the HTBI primer set, the TCR CDR3 went through a first round of RT-PCR. TCRdb reprocessed the multiplex PCR reads via MiXCR and lists one record per CDR3 protein. The sample has around 450,000 distinct CDR3 sequences, roughly an eighth seen once. Across 18 months, stable Graves' hyperthyroidism was marked by no progression to ophthalmopathy. The length of the CDR3 is 17 residues. The V gene lost 0 bases and the J gene lost 1 base, with 14 bases spanning the gap. Germline CDR1 and CDR2: SGDLS and YYNGEE. Study-wide points: Model predictions of ophthalmopathy came a median approximately 6.5 months before onset. Classification by a 13 V-J model distinguished ophthalmopathy from stable hyperthyroidism.

This clonotype occurred many times. Its antigen remains unidentified. The rearrangement joins TRBV9 to TRBJ1-3; perhaps TRBD1 as D (6 bases). This sequence was found in a woman between 18 and 29 years old with Graves' hyperthyroidism. Source material: blood. CDR3 bases: TGTGCCAGCAGCGTAGTGGATCAGGGGACATCTGGAAACACCATATATTTT. It codes for CASSVVDQGTSGNTIYF.